Each of the 10 T cell receptor beta chains below was sequenced from the same sample in a study of immune evolution from preneoplasia to lung adenocarcinoma. The method was immunoSEQ multiplex PCR; TCRdb's version includes in-frame clones alone and lacks a portion of them. The sample lists some 5,000 clones, roughly 75% seen once, with 14% to 15% in the top ten. The sequencing input was FFPE normal lung tissue adjacent to the tumor. The source of these receptors is a person aged 50-75 years with lung adenocarcinoma.

V usage is TRBV7-8 and J usage is TRBJ1-5; 8 nucleotides line up with TRBD1. From germline, CDR1 is SGHVS and CDR2 FQNEAQ. CDR3 length equals 15 residues. V lost 6 bases and J lost 6; bases outside the gene matches: 10. The CDR3 is CASRPGQGGGQPQHF. The CDR3 bases are TGTGCCAGCAGACCAGGACAGGGCGGCGGTCAGCCCCAGCATTTT.

This chain links TRBV7-3 with TRBJ2-2; 7 bases line up with TRBD1. The V gene end was trimmed by 5 bases and the J gene end by 0 bases; junction bases not matched to a gene: 6. Germline V lookup: CDR1 SGHTA, CDR2 FQGTGA. The length of the CDR3 is 16 residues. The CDR3 sequence is CASSPHDRANTGELFF. The CDR3 bases are TGTGCCAGCAGCCCCCACGACAGGGCGAACACCGGGGAGCTGTTTTTT.

The chain couples TRBV23-1 to TRBJ2-5; 7 nucleotides agree with TRBD1. TRBV23-1 is marked as an open reading frame, function uncertain. The CDR3 runs to 17 residues. Trimming took 7 bases from V and 0 from J; bases not matched to a gene: 14. The DNA for the CDR3 is TGCGCCAGCAACCGGGACAGCAATAGCGACGACCAAGAGACCCAGTACTTC. Protein sequence: CASNRDSNSDDQETQYF.

This chain uses TRBV11-3 with TRBJ2-1; tentatively, D is TRBD2 (6 bases). The CDR3 is 11 amino acids. Between the trimmed V and J ends, which lost 5 bases and 7 bases, there was a span of 6 bases. The V gene's germline CDR1 is SGHNT and CDR2 YENEEA. CDR3 sequence (DNA): TGTGCCAGCAGCCGGGGGAATGAGCAGTTCTTC. It codes for CASSRGNEQFF. Filled out from reference TRBV11-3 and TRBJ2-1, the complete variable domain reads EAGVVQSPRYKIIEKKQPVAFWCNPISGHNTLYWYLQNLGQGPELLIRYENEEAVDDSQLPKDRFSAERLKGVDSTLKIQPAELGDSAVYLCASSRGNEQFFGPGTRLTVL.

Only one count was recorded for this clone. This rearrangement joins TRBV5-1 to TRBJ2-5; possible D gene TRBD2, 6 bases. This CDR3 has 15 amino acids. V lost 0 bases to trimming and J lost 4 bases, with 13 bases between them. Germline V gene lookup returns CDR1 SGHRS and CDR2 YFSETQ. The CDR3: CASSLEPGGAETQYF. For the CDR3, the DNA is TGCGCCAGCAGCTTGGAGCCAGGCGGGGCAGAGACCCAGTACTTC.

This chain connects TRBV28 to TRBJ1-2, with D possibly matching TRBD1 (6 bases). The germline CDR1 and CDR2 sequences are MDHEN and SYDVKM. V dropped 7 bases and J dropped 2 bases, with 14 bases sitting between them. The CDR3 has 14 residues. The CDR3 bases are TGTGCCAGCACTATGACAGGCCACAACTATGGCTACACCTTC. Amino acids: CASTMTGHNYGYTF.

V usage is TRBV11-2 and J usage is TRBJ1-1; D remains unclear. The V end was cut by 3 bases, the J end by 4 bases, with 6 bases between. Germline V lookup: CDR1 SGHAT, CDR2 FQNNGV. CDR3 length: 12 residues. This chain's CDR3 is CASSLSGTEAFF. CDR3 DNA: TGTGCCAGCAGCTTGAGTGGCACTGAAGCTTTCTTT.

The genes are TRBV19 and TRBJ1-5; D is ambiguous. The CDR3 covers 15 residues. V lost 0 bases and J 3 bases, leaving 9 bases between the germline ends. The germline CDR1 and CDR2 sequences are LNHDA and SQIVND (reference sequence). The chain's CDR3 is CASSIEGEDNQPQHF. CDR3 in DNA: TGTGCCAGTAGTATAGAGGGAGAGGACAATCAGCCCCAGCATTTT.

The gene calls are TRBV27 and TRBJ2-7; possibly TRBD2 for D (5 bases). Looked up from germline, CDR1 is MNHEY and CDR2 is SMNVEV (reference sequence). This CDR3 contains 14 residues. V was pared by 6 bases and J by 1 base, with 13 bases between. DNA of the CDR3: TGTGCCAGCAGCCTCCGCGAGGGATCCTACGAGCAGTACTTC. Translation: CASSLREGSYEQYF.

This chain links TRBV7-8 with TRBJ1-5; D is unclear. V was trimmed by 6 bases and J by 4 bases, leaving 13 bases between them. CDR1 is SGHVS and CDR2 is FQNEAQ in the germline V gene. The CDR3 runs 14 residues. The DNA of the CDR3 is TGTGCCAGCAGTCTGTCACAGCCTAATCAGCCCCAGCATTTT. Translated: CASSLSQPNQPQHF.